This T cell receptor (beta chain) was recovered during a study of cytomegalovirus exposure and HLA in healthy donors. A multiplex PCR was run with 60 Vbeta primers and 13 Jbeta primers. Sequencing used immunoSEQ multiplex PCR; TCRdb keeps in-frame clones, though not all of them. The sample contains around 96,000 clones, 64% of which appear only once. CDR1 SGHRS and CDR2 YFSETQ come from the germline V gene. V was trimmed by 2 bases and J by 4 bases, leaving 10 bases between them. CDR3 size: 14 residues. Healthy bone marrow donors made up the cohort. Study-level results: CMV antigen specificity of a few CMV-associated chains was confirmed in vitro. In a later analysis, specific HLA alleles were associated with around 17,000 TCR beta sequences at a 0.05 false discovery rate.

This clone was counted a few times. Its antigen is still unknown. The clonotype comes from a man in his sixties in good health and CMV-seronegative. Input material: PBMCs. This chain joins TRBV5-1 and TRBJ1-5, with D possibly being TRBD1 (6 bases). CDR3 in DNA: TGCGCCAGCAGCTTATCGGACAGAAATCAGCCCCAGCATTTT. Protein product: CASSLSDRNQPQHF.